This T cell receptor beta chain originates from a study of blood T cell repertoires in COVID-19. Study as a whole: Acute and convalescent COVID-19 samples came from the United States, Italy and Spain.

Study members were between about 18 and 90 years old and lived in roughly 24 US regions. Cohort assignment relied on participant-reported clinical history. The CDR3 is 14 residues long. V lost 6 bases, J lost 5 bases, and 16 bases lay in between. Per the germline V gene, CDR1 is MDHEN and CDR2 is SYDVKM. Study processing details: Using reference gene primer amplification, nucleated cell counts were estimated. Clones were sequenced by immunoSEQ multiplex PCR, and TCRdb holds only the in-frame ones, with some missing. V, J and clone size were drawn from that table, and D and trimming were deduced from the DNA. The table shows about 150,000 clones, with approximately 88% occurring only once.

The receptor comes from a woman in her 50s who had recovered from COVID-19. The sequencing sample was made of PBMCs or T cells enriched from blood (not recorded which). The rearrangement links TRBV28 to TRBJ1-2; TRBD1 is a possible D gene (6 bases). CDR3 coding DNA: TGTGCCAGCAGGAGATTAGGGGGTGGGTATGGCTACACCTTC. It codes for CASRRLGGGYGYTF.